The sequence of this T cell receptor beta chain was determined in a study of response to subunit inactivated influenza vaccine listed by TCRdb under 2018. Some background on the complete study: To follow how T cells responded to a trivalent subunit inactivated influenza vaccine, the researchers relied on deep quantitative profiling of the T cell receptor repertoire. The full study reports these points: The authors proposed that each seasonal influenza vaccination may bring in only a limited number of new T cells.

V sheds 1 base and J sheds 0 bases, leaving 9 bases between their ends. CDR1 DFQATT and CDR2 SNEGSKA are derived from the germline V gene (reference sequence). Reading from cysteine to phenylalanine, the CDR3 counts 14 amino acids. This entry keeps only the CDR3 DNA: 42 bases, framed from base 1. Libraries were built with RT-PCR. The sample was run on an Illumina HiSeq 2500. Clones were called with MiXCR by TCRdb after fastp trimmed the public reads at Q25, and only in-frame beta chains were retained. One record per CDR3 amino acid sequence lists the most common genes and DNA. For this sample the table gives about 500,000 distinct CDR3 sequences, of which 15% to 20% were detected only once. The ten largest clones add up to 2.5% to 3.5% of the sample. This clonotype was seen more than once but under ten times. This receptor's antigen is unknown. No quality values exist for individual bases; no much larger clone is one base distant.

The sequence joins TRBV20-1 to TRBJ2-5, and perhaps TRBD1 as D gene, on 6 matching bases. The sequence was obtained from a man between 50 and 75 years old who received an inactivated influenza vaccine. Donor details come from another sample of the same person, matched by shared clones. The material sequenced was CD4+ T cells sorted from PBMCs, taken roughly 24 months after vaccination. The DNA sequence reads TGCAGTGCTAGAGTCGGGACACACCAAGAGACCCAGTACTTC. Its protein reads: CSARVGTHQETQYF.